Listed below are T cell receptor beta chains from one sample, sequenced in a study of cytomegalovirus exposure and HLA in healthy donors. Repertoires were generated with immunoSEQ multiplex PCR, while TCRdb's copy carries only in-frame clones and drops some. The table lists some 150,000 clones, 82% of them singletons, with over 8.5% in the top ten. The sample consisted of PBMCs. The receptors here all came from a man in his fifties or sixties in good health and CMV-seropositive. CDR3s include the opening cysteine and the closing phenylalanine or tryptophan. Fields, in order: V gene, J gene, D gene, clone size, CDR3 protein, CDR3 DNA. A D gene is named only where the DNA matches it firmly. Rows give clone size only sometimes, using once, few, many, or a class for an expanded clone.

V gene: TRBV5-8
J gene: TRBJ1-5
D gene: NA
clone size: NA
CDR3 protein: CASSLATAFNQPQHF
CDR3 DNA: TGTGCCAGCAGCTTGGCCACTGCTTTTAATCAGCCCCAGCATTTT

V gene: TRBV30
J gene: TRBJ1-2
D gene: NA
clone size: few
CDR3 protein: CAWSVTNPGQYGYTF
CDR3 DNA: TGTGCCTGGAGTGTAACAAACCCCGGACAGTATGGCTACACCTTC

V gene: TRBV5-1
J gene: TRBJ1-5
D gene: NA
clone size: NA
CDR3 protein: CAMVEREFQPQHF
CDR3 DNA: TGCGCCATGGTCGAGAGGGAATTTCAGCCCCAGCATTTT

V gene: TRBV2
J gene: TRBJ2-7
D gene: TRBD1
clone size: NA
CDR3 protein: CASSNRDRTSSEQYF
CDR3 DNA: TGTGCCAGCAGCAACCGGGACAGGACCTCCTCCGAGCAGTACTTC

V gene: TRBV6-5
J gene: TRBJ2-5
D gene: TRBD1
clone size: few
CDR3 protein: CASSQGDRPQETQYF
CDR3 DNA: TGTGCCAGCAGTCAAGGGGACAGGCCCCAAGAGACCCAGTACTTC

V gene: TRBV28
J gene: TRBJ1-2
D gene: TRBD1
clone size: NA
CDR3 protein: CASSSGQVGLYGYTF
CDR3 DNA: TGTGCCAGCAGTTCGGGACAGGTGGGGCTCTATGGCTACACCTTC

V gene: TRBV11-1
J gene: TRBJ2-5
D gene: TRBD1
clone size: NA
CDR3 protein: CASSRDRQETQYF
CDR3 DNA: TGTGCCAGCAGTCGGGACAGACAAGAGACCCAGTACTTC

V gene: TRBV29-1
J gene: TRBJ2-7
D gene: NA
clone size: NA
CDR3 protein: CSVHESGAYEQYF
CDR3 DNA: TGCAGCGTTCATGAGTCGGGGGCCTACGAGCAGTACTTC

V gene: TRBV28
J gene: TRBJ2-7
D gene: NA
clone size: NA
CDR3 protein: CASSLYYEQYF
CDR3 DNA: TGTGCCAGCAGTTTGTACTACGAGCAGTACTTC

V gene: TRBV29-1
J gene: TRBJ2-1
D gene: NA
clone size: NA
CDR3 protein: CSVQRSGDNEQFF
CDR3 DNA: TGCAGCGTTCAACGGTCAGGTGACAATGAGCAGTTCTTC

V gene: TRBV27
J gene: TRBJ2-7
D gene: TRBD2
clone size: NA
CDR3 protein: CASSLGLAGSNEQYF
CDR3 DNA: TGTGCCAGCAGTTTAGGTCTAGCGGGAAGCAACGAGCAGTACTTC

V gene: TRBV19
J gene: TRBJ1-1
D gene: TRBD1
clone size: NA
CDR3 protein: CATITGATEAFF
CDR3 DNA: TGTGCCACAATTACAGGGGCAACTGAAGCTTTCTTT

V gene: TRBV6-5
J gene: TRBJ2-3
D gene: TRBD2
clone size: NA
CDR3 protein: CASSRDYTDTQYF
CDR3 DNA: TGTGCCAGCAGCCGGGACTACACAGATACGCAGTATTTT

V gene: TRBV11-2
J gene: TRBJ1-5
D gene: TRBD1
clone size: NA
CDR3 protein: CASSYTQGAGQPQHF
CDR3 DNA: TGTGCCAGCAGCTACACACAGGGGGCCGGTCAGCCCCAGCATTTT

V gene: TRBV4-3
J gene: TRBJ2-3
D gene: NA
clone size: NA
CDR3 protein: CASSQDPSGSTDTQYF
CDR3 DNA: TGCGCCAGCAGCCAAGATCCGAGCGGGAGCACAGATACGCAGTATTTT

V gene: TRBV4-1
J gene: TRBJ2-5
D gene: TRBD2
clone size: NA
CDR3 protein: CASSQAGTSDETQYF
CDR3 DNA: TGCGCCAGCAGCCAGGCCGGGACTAGCGATGAGACCCAGTACTTC

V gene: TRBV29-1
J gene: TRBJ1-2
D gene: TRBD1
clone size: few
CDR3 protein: CSLYTGGGYTF
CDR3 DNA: TGCAGCCTATACACAGGGGGTGGCTACACCTTC

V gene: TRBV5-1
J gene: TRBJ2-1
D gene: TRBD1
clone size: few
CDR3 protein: CASSLVGTGGYNEQFF
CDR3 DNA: TGCGCCAGCAGCTTGGTAGGGACAGGGGGCTACAATGAGCAGTTCTTC

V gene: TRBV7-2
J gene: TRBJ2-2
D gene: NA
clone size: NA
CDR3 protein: CASSPHPAGTGELFF
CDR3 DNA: TGTGCCAGCAGCCCTCATCCGGCGGGCACCGGGGAGCTGTTTTTT

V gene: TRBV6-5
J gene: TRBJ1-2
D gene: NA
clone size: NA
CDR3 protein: CASSYSEGNYGYTF
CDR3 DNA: TGTGCCAGCAGTTACTCGGAGGGGAACTATGGCTACACCTTC

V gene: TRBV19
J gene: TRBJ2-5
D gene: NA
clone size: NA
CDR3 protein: CASSRPQGPQETQYF
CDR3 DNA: TGTGCCAGTAGTCGGCCCCAGGGCCCCCAAGAGACCCAGTACTTC

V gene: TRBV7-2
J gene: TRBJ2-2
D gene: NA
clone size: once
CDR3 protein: CASSLYGVGELFF
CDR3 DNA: TGTGCCAGCAGCTTATACGGGGTCGGGGAGCTGTTTTTT

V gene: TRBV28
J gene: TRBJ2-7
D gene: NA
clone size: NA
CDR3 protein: CASSRGLHYEQYF
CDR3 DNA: TGTGCCAGCAGCCGGGGACTCCACTACGAGCAGTACTTC

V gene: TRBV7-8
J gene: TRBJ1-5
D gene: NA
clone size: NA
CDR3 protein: CASSLARGNQPQHF
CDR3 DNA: TGTGCCAGCAGCTTAGCGAGAGGCAATCAGCCCCAGCATTTT

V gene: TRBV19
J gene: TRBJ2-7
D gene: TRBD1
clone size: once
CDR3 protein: CASSLQGAHDEQYF
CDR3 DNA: TGTGCCAGTAGTTTACAGGGGGCTCACGACGAGCAGTACTTC

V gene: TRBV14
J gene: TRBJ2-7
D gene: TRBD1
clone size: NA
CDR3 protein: CASSQSGQANYEQYF
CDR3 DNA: TGTGCCAGCAGCCAGTCGGGACAGGCCAACTACGAGCAGTACTTC

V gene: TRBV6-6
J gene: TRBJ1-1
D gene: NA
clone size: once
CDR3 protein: CASSYEGGTEAFF
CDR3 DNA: TGTGCCAGCAGTTACGAGGGAGGCACTGAAGCTTTCTTT

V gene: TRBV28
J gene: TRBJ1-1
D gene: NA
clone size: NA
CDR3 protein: CASSPLTANTEAFF
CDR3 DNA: TGTGCCAGCAGTCCGTTGACAGCGAACACTGAAGCTTTCTTT

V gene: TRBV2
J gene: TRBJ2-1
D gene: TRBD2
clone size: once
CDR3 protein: CASRTSPYNEQFF
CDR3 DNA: TGTGCCAGCCGGACTAGCCCGTACAATGAGCAGTTCTTC

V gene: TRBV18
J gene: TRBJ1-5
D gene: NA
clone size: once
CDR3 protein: CASSPSGNQPQHF
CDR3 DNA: TGTGCCAGCTCACCATCGGGCAATCAGCCCCAGCATTTT

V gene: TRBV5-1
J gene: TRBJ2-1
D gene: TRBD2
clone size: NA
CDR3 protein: CASSLQPSGTHNEQFF
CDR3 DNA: TGCGCCAGCAGCTTGCAGCCTAGCGGGACCCACAATGAGCAGTTCTTC

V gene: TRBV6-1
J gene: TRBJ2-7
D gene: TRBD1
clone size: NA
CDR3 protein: CASIPLLGDRRQYF
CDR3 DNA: TGTGCCAGCATCCCACTCCTCGGGGACAGGCGTCAGTACTTC

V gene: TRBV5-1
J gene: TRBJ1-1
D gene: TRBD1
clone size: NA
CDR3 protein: CASSFQGGRTEAFF
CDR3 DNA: TGCGCCAGCAGCTTTCAGGGGGGACGGACTGAAGCTTTCTTT

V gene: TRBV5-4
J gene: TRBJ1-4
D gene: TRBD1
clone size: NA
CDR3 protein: CASSSQGQPHEKLFF
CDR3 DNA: TGTGCCAGCAGCTCCCAGGGACAGCCGCATGAAAAACTGTTTTTT

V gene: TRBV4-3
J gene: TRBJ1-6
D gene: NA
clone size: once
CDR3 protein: CASSPGRDRGNSPLHF
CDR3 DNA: TGCGCCAGCAGCCCCGGGAGGGACCGAGGGAATTCACCCCTCCACTTT

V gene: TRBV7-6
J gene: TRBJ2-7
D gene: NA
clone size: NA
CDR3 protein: CASSSDSDEQYF
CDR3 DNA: TGTGCCAGCAGCTCGGACTCGGACGAGCAGTACTTC

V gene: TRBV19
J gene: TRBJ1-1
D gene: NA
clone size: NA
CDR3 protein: CASSINGQINTEAFF
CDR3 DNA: TGTGCCAGTAGCATAAACGGACAGATTAACACTGAAGCTTTCTTT

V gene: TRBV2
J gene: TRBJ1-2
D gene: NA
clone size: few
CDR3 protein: CASGRNYGYTF
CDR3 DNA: TGTGCCAGCGGTCGGAACTATGGCTACACCTTC

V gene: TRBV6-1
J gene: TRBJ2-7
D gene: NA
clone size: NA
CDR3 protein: CASSLGTSWTYEQYF
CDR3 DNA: TGTGCCAGCAGCCTTGGGACATCCTGGACCTACGAGCAGTACTTC

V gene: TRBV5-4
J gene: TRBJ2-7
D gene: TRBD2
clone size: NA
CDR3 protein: CASSLGASGRAYEQYF
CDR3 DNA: TGTGCCAGCAGCTTGGGCGCTAGCGGGAGGGCCTACGAGCAGTACTTC

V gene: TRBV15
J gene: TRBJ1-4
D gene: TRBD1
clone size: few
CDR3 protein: CATSGQGALKLFF
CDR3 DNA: TGTGCCACCAGCGGGCAGGGGGCGTTAAAACTGTTTTTT

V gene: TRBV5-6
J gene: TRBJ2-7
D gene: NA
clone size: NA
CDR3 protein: CASSLEGGGRSSYEQYF
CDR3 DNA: TGTGCCAGCAGCCTCGAAGGAGGCGGGCGGAGCTCCTACGAGCAGTACTTC

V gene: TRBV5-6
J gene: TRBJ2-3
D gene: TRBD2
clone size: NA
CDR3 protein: CASSPRLAGVTDTQYF
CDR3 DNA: TGTGCCAGCAGCCCACGACTAGCGGGGGTCACAGATACGCAGTATTTT

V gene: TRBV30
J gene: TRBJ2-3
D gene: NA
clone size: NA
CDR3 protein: CACSRGFADTQYF
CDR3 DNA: TGTGCCTGCTCCAGGGGTTTCGCAGATACGCAGTATTTT

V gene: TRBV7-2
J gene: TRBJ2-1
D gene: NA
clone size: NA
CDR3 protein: CASSFAGASYNEQFF
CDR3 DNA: TGTGCCAGCAGCTTCGCGGGGGCCTCCTACAATGAGCAGTTCTTC

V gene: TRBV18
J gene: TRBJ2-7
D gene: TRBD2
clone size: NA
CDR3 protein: CASSPPNPSGISSYEQYF
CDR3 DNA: TGTGCCAGCTCACCGCCTAACCCTAGCGGGATAAGCTCCTACGAGCAGTACTTC

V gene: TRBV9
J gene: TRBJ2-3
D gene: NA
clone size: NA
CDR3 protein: CASSEPLVSVEDTQYF
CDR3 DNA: TGTGCCAGCAGCGAGCCCTTAGTTAGCGTAGAGGATACGCAGTATTTT

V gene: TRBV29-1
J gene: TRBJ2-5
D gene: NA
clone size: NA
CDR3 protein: CGWGDPGEETQYF
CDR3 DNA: TGCGGCTGGGGGGACCCGGGTGAGGAGACCCAGTACTTC

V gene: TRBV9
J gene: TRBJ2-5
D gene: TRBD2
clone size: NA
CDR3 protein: CASSVVSGRGGETQYF
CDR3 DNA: TGTGCCAGCAGCGTAGTTAGCGGGAGGGGAGGAGAGACCCAGTACTTC

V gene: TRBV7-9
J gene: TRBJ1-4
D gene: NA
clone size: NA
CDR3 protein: CASSVQGYEKLFF
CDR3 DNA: TGTGCCAGCAGCGTTCAGGGTTACGAAAAACTGTTTTTT

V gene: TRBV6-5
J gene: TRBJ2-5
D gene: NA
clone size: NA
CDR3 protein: CASRYNSQETQYF
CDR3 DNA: TGTGCCAGCAGGTATAACAGCCAAGAGACCCAGTACTTC

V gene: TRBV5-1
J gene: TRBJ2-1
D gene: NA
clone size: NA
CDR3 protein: CASSFTAGVNEQFF
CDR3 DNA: TGCGCCAGCAGCTTCACGGCGGGCGTCAATGAGCAGTTCTTC

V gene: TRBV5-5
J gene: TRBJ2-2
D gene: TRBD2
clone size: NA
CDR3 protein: CASSRWTSLAGELFF
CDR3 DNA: TGTGCCAGCAGCCGATGGACTAGCTTGGCCGGGGAGCTGTTTTTT